The entry that follows covers one T cell receptor beta chain sequence. The antigen is undetermined. The sample belongs to a study of vaccination effects on CD4 cells after COVID-19. Assay: immunoSEQ multiplex PCR; the TCRdb copy retains only in-frame clones and omits some. The repertoire includes 25,000 to 30,000 clones, 74% of them detected once, and roughly a sixth sits in the top ten. The CDR3 consists of 15 residues. Within the ViraFEST assay, antigen-specific CD4+ T cells underwent expansion with viral peptide pools prior to sequencing. Isolating CD4+ T cells followed more than eight days of culture. BNT162b2 vaccine or mRNA-1273 vaccine was given to participants in two doses. Having tested negative for nucleocapsid antibodies, the vaccine recipients showed no prior SARS-CoV-2 infection. Some 2 million PBMC per well received approximately 10 IU/ml IL-2 and roughly 10 ug/ml peptides in culture.

Study-wide results and caveats: The study enrolled few convalescent patients and sampled no early post-infection timepoints.

The receptor was isolated from a human donor who received a COVID-19 vaccine. The sample consisted of CD4+ T cells from PBMCs cultured with HCoV-OC43 spike peptides, taken after COVID-19 vaccination. Subset in this sample: HCoV-OC43 spike overlapping peptide pool stimulation. J is TRBJ1-2 and V is TRBV21-1. TRBV21-1 is a recognized pseudogene. The CDR3 region has the DNA TGTGCCAGCAGAAAAAGGTGGGGATTCAACTATGGCTACACCTTC. It yields the protein CASRKRWGFNYGYTF.